The present T cell receptor beta chain was sequenced within a study of blood T cell repertoires in COVID-19. This table comes from immunoSEQ multiplex PCR, and its TCRdb copy is limited to in-frame clones, with some not included. The sample carries hundreds of thousands of clones, about four fifths recorded once. The CDR3 sequence is 17 residues long. From germline, CDR1 is SGHVS and CDR2 FQNEAQ. Trimming took 6 bases from V and 0 from J; bases not matched to a gene: 8. This TCR was recovered from a woman aged 40 to 49 with active or convalescent COVID-19. The sample was peripheral blood. This chain joins TRBV7-8 and TRBJ1-5; 10 bases match TRBD1. The CDR3 DNA is TGTGCCAGCAGGGTTACCGGGACAGGGGTTAGCAATCAGCCCCAGCATTTT. Translating gives CASRVTGTGVSNQPQHF.